The 25 T cell receptor beta chains below were found in one sample sequenced in a study of blood T cell repertoires in COVID-19. Profiling relied on immunoSEQ multiplex PCR, and the TCRdb table lists in-frame clones only, not all of them. The sample has 75,000 to 100,000 clones, approximately 83% seen once. Sequenced input: peripheral blood. All receptors come from a woman of 80 years or more with acute or convalescent COVID-19.

This clone appeared a single time. The chain is built from TRBV5-1 and TRBJ2-7, with 13 bases that match TRBD2. The V gene end was trimmed by 5 bases and the J gene end by 2 bases; junction bases not matched to a gene: 4. Per germline, CDR1 SGHRS and CDR2 YFSETQ. CDR3 length: 15 residues. CDR3 sequence: CASRQGLAGTYEQYF. In DNA, the CDR3 is TGCGCCAGCAGACAGGGACTAGCGGGAACCTACGAGCAGTACTTC.

The chain recombines TRBV11-3 with TRBJ2-1; a weak D match, TRBD2 (5 bases). With 1 base removed from V and 10 bases from J, the gap between germline ends came to 17 bases. Germline CDR1 is SGHNT and CDR2 is YENEEA. There are 15 residues in the CDR3. The CDR3 DNA is TGTGCCAGCAGCTTAGCGGTGGGAGAGACGCCCGAGCAGTTCTTC. Protein sequence: CASSLAVGETPEQFF. Filled out from reference TRBV11-3 and TRBJ2-1, the complete variable domain reads EAGVVQSPRYKIIEKKQPVAFWCNPISGHNTLYWYLQNLGQGPELLIRYENEEAVDDSQLPKDRFSAERLKGVDSTLKIQPAELGDSAVYLCASSLAVGETPEQFFGPGTRLTVL.

This chain uses TRBV19 with TRBJ1-1, with a tentative D call TRBD1 (6 bases). V was pared by 10 bases and J by 1 base, with 10 bases between. The length of the CDR3 is 12 residues. The germline V gene has CDR1 LNHDA and CDR2 SQIVND (reference sequence). CDR3 residues: CATKQGNTEAFF. The CDR3 nucleotides read TGTGCCACCAAACAGGGGAACACTGAAGCTTTCTTT.

The chain is built from TRBV6-5 and TRBJ2-3; 8 bases match TRBD1. Germline assignment: CDR1 MNHEY and CDR2 SVGAGI. Trimming cost V 6 bases and J 2 bases; bases outside gene matches: 4. This CDR3 comprises 14 residues. CDR3 in amino acids: CASRDRVATDTQYF. The CDR3 DNA sequence: TGTGCCAGCAGGGACAGGGTGGCCACAGATACGCAGTATTTT.

This sequence joins TRBV28 and TRBJ2-1; D is uncertain. V lost 3 bases and J lost 4, with 4 bases in between. From germline, CDR1 is MDHEN and CDR2 SYDVKM. The length of the CDR3 is 12 residues. CDR3: CASSLSYNEQFF. The DNA of the CDR3 is TGTGCCAGCAGTTTGAGTTACAATGAGCAGTTCTTC.

The CDR3 bases are TGTGCCAGCAGCCTGCGACTGAACACCGGGGAGCTGTTTTTT. This codes for CASSLRLNTGELFF. The gene calls are TRBV14 and TRBJ2-2, with D uncertain. This CDR3 contains 14 residues. In germline, CDR1 is SGHDN, CDR2 FVKESK. V was pared by 4 bases and J by 1 base, with 7 bases between.

The J gene is TRBJ2-5, the V gene TRBV11-2; 12 nucleotides match TRBD2. V lost 6 bases and J lost 5; bases outside the gene matches: 4. This CDR3 contains 14 residues. Germline CDR1 reads SGHAT; CDR2 reads FQNNGV. Written as DNA, the CDR3 is TGTGCCAGCAGTGGTCTAGCGGGAGGGGAGACCCAGTACTTC. This gives the protein CASSGLAGGETQYF.

The V gene is TRBV5-8, the J gene TRBJ2-3, with unresolved D. Trimming left V 4 bases short and J 0 bases short, with 24 bases between. The CDR3 runs to 19 residues. Germline CDR1 and CDR2: SGHTS and YDEGEE. CDR3 sequence: CASSKTHGSWSESTDTQYF. Here the CDR3 DNA reads TGTGCCAGCAGCAAAACACACGGGTCTTGGTCTGAGAGCACAGATACGCAGTATTTT.

The gene calls are TRBV6-6 and TRBJ1-2; 9 bases map to TRBD1. The CDR3 runs to 13 residues. CDR1 is MNHNY and CDR2 is SVGAGI in the germline V gene (reference sequence). With 5 bases clipped from V and 5 bases from J, the junction kept 3 bases outside the gene matches. Here the CDR3 reads CASSPTGGYGYTF. DNA of the CDR3: TGTGCCAGCAGTCCGACAGGGGGTTATGGCTACACCTTC.

This clone showed up just once. The rearrangement links TRBV5-1 to TRBJ2-7; TRBD2 is a possible D gene (5 bases). The germline V gene has CDR1 SGHRS and CDR2 YFSETQ. This CDR3 has 12 amino acids. The V end was cut by 2 bases, the J end by 3 bases, with 6 bases between. CDR3 in amino acids: CASSFDYYEQYF. The CDR3 DNA sequence: TGCGCCAGCAGCTTCGACTACTACGAGCAGTACTTC.

The V call is TRBV7-2, the J call TRBJ1-1, with no clear D. The CDR3 covers 13 residues. Trimming stripped 7 bases from V and 1 base from J, with 10 bases between. The V gene's germline CDR1 is SGHTA and CDR2 FQGNSA. CDR3 in amino acids: CASTLPGNTEAFF. For the CDR3, the DNA is TGTGCCAGCACCCTCCCCGGGAACACTGAAGCTTTCTTT.

The chain couples TRBV1 to TRBJ2-1; TRBD1 is the table's D call and was not checked against the DNA. TRBV1 is termed a pseudogene. The CDR3 has 13 amino acids. The CDR3 bases are TGCACCAGCAGCCAAGACAGGGACAATGAGCAGTTCTTC. Its protein is CTSSQDRDNEQFF.

The chain links TRBV28 to TRBJ2-3; 7 nucleotides line up with TRBD1. The trim removed 6 bases at V and 2 bases at J, leaving 17 bases unmatched. The germline V gene encodes CDR1 MDHEN and CDR2 SYDVKM. CDR3 size: 18 residues. The CDR3 is CASSRHSQGYGVTDTQYF. The CDR3 bases are TGTGCCAGCAGCCGCCATTCACAGGGGTACGGGGTCACAGATACGCAGTATTTT.

The rearrangement links TRBV15 to TRBJ2-5, with TRBD1 matching 7 bases. Germline trimming cut 6 bases from V and 5 bases from J; bases unmatched to any gene: 9. The CDR3 is 14 residues long. The germline gives CDR1 LNHNV, CDR2 YYDKDF (reference sequence). The CDR3 loop reads CATREDRVRETQYF. The CDR3 DNA reads TGTGCCACCAGGGAAGACAGGGTACGGGAGACCCAGTACTTC. Full variable domain (rest looked up from reference TRBV15 and TRBJ2-5): DAMVIQNPRYQVTQFGKPVTLSCSQTLNHNVMYWYQQKSSQAPKLLFHYYDKDFNNEADTPDNFQSRRPNTSFCFLDIRSPGLGDTAMYLCATREDRVRETQYFGPGTRLLVL.

The genes are TRBV9 and TRBJ2-1; 7 nucleotides align to TRBD2. V lost 0 bases and J lost 7; bases outside the gene matches: 10. CDR1 is SGDLS, CDR2 YYNGEE, per germline. The CDR3 is 16 amino acids. CDR3 region: CASSVDPAGLENEQFF. The CDR3 bases are TGTGCCAGCAGCGTAGACCCAGCGGGGCTAGAAAATGAGCAGTTCTTC.

The CDR3 bases are TGTGCCAGCAGCAGGGGGTACGAGCAGTACTTC. This encodes CASSRGYEQYF. V and J are TRBV12-3 or TRBV12-4 and TRBJ2-7, with TRBD1 identical over 7 bases. J lost 4 bases, V lost 6 bases, and 0 bases had no gene match. The CDR3 consists of 11 residues.

The chain couples TRBV7-9 to TRBJ2-7; tentative D call: TRBD2 (5 bases). In germline, CDR1 is SEHNR, CDR2 FQNEAQ (reference sequence). V shed 5 bases and J shed 7 bases, with 18 bases lying between them. This CDR3 has 14 amino acids. The CDR3 region has the DNA TGTGCCAGCAGCGTGATGACTACGTGGTCTGAGCAGTACTTC. Amino acids: CASSVMTTWSEQYF.

The chain links TRBV6-6 to TRBJ2-1; D perhaps matches TRBD1 (6 bases). Germline lookup yields CDR1 MNHNY and CDR2 SVGAGI (reference sequence). The CDR3 consists of 16 residues. V was trimmed by 4 bases and J by 4 bases, leaving 17 bases between them. The CDR3 region has the DNA TGTGCCAGCAGTTCCGGGGTGGGGGCCCTTTACAATGAGCAGTTCTTC. The encoded protein is CASSSGVGALYNEQFF.

This rearrangement joins TRBV6-1 to TRBJ2-7, with 7 bases lining up with TRBD2. There are 17 residues in the CDR3. V trimming: 0 bases; J trimming: 6 bases; junction bases outside the gene matches: 14. Germline values: CDR1 MNHNS, CDR2 SASEGT. The CDR3 sequence is CASSEAGYSRREREQYF. DNA of the CDR3: TGTGCCAGCAGTGAAGCCGGATATTCTCGGCGGGAGCGCGAGCAGTACTTC.

The gene calls are TRBV19 and TRBJ2-1, with 8 bases that match TRBD2. CDR1 LNHDA and CDR2 SQIVND come from the germline V gene (reference sequence). The CDR3 has 13 residues. V was clipped by 4 bases and J by 7 bases; unmatched bases: 3. The chain's CDR3 is CASSRREVNEQFF. CDR3 bases: TGTGCCAGTAGTAGGCGGGAGGTGAATGAGCAGTTCTTC.

V is TRBV24-1 and J is TRBJ2-2, with D possibly being TRBD1 (7 bases). Trimming removed 4 bases from V and 3 bases from J, with 14 bases in between. Germline V lookup: CDR1 KGHDR, CDR2 SFDVKD. The CDR3 totals 16 residues. Written as DNA, the CDR3 is TGTGCCACCAGTGACCATCAGGGGGGAGACACCGGGGAGCTGTTTTTT. This codes for CATSDHQGGDTGELFF.

The J gene is TRBJ1-1, the V gene TRBV4-1; D gene uncertain. Germline assignment: CDR1 MGHRA and CDR2 YSYEKL. CDR3 length equals 13 residues. Trimming left V 3 bases short and J 0 bases short, with 5 bases between. The CDR3 sequence: CASSQQVNTEAFF. The CDR3, as DNA: TGCGCCAGCAGCCAGCAGGTGAACACTGAAGCTTTCTTT.

This sequence joins TRBV6-5 and TRBJ1-3; 10 positions match TRBD1. J lost 3 bases, V lost 6 bases, and 2 bases had no gene match. CDR1 is MNHEY and CDR2 is SVGAGI in the germline V gene. The CDR3 consists of 14 residues. In nucleotides, the CDR3 is TGTGCCAGCAGGACAGGGGGCGGTGGAAACACCATATATTTT. Its protein product is CASRTGGGGNTIYF.

Turning to this clone: The junction differs from germline at one of its ends, possibly a read error. The gene calls are TRBV2 and TRBJ1-2; D may be TRBD1 (6 bases). The CDR3 loop spans 15 amino acids. Germline V lookup: CDR1 SNHLY, CDR2 FYNNEI. The CDR3 protein is CASSRGGAANYGYTF. The CDR3 nucleotides read TGCGCCAGCAGCCGGGGGGGGGCAGCTAACTATGGCTACACCTTC.

CDR3 amino acids: CASSSGLAGQETQYF. DNA of the CDR3: TGTGCCAGCAGCTCGGGACTAGCGGGGCAAGAGACCCAGTACTTC. The chain joins TRBV11-2 to TRBJ2-5; 13 nucleotides agree with TRBD2. V shed 4 bases and J 2 bases; nucleotides not matched to a gene: 1. Per germline, CDR1 SGHAT and CDR2 FQNNGV. This CDR3 contains 15 residues.